The sequence of this T cell receptor (beta chain) was determined in a study of blood T cell repertoires in COVID-19. Study-level background: Sites in the United States, Italy and Spain provided acute and convalescent COVID-19 samples. PBMCs, B-cell-depleted T cells, or T cells provided the cDNA or gDNA that made up the material.

This clone was counted between two and nine times. Original handling: Amplification of reference gene primers was used by the study to estimate nucleated cell counts. Assay used: immunoSEQ multiplex PCR; TCRdb lists only in-frame clones, some missing. The DNA was the basis for D and trimming; V, J and clone size are from that table. The sample lists roughly 87,000 clones, about 80% occurring once. The CDR3 runs to 15 residues. V gave up 2 bases and J gave up 7 bases, with 12 bases separating them. Germline lookup yields CDR1 SEHNR and CDR2 FQNEAQ (reference sequence). The clonotype comes from a woman between 50 and 59 years old with acute or convalescent COVID-19. This rearrangement joins TRBV7-9 to TRBJ1-6; D remains ambiguous. Sequencing input: peripheral blood. This CDR3 is CASSLNPGGNSPLHF. CDR3 bases: TGTGCCAGCAGCTTAAATCCGGGAGGGAATTCACCCCTCCACTTT.